This T cell receptor (beta chain) derives from a study of Graves' ophthalmopathy and Graves' hyperthyroidism. The V end was cut by 11 bases, the J end by 0 bases, with 13 bases between. The CDR3 loop spans 13 amino acids. Per germline, CDR1 SNHLY and CDR2 FYNNEI. As the template, RNA transcripts were used to amplify TCR beta CDR3 regions. Second-round multiplex PCR came after first-round RT-PCR with HTBI primers. One entry per CDR3 protein, called by TCRdb with MiXCR from the multiplex PCR reads. The sample holds about 370,000 distinct CDR3 sequences, approximately 18% seen once. This clonotype was found many times.

The TCR was taken from an adult woman with stable Graves' hyperthyroidism. The V call is TRBV2, the J call TRBJ2-5, with TRBD1 as a possible D gene (5 bases). Input material: peripheral blood. Written as DNA, the CDR3 is TGTGCCGGACAACAGGAGTACCAAGAGACCCAGTACTTC. Translation gives CAGQQEYQETQYF.